These T cell receptor beta chains were read from a single sample in a study of OX40 agonist ivuxolimab in advanced cancers. Clones were read by immunoSEQ multiplex PCR, and TCRdb kept only the in-frame ones, dropping some. The table has 90,000 or so clones, around nine tenths seen once. Here the sequenced sample was CD4+ or CD8+ T cells sorted from blood, taken in a trial of the OX40 agonist ivuxolimab. The receptors derive from an adult with an advanced solid tumor such as melanoma, head and neck, liver or kidney cancer. CDR3s include the opening cysteine and the closing phenylalanine or tryptophan. A D gene is named only where the DNA matches it firmly. Rows give clone size only sometimes, using once, few, many, or a class for an expanded clone.

abundance,v_gene,j_gene,d_gene,CDR3aa,CDR3nt
NA,TRBV6-1,TRBJ2-2,TRBD1,CASGQGSSDTGELFF,TGTGCCAGCGGACAGGGATCGTCTGACACCGGGGAGCTGTTTTTT
NA,TRBV6-6,TRBJ2-1,TRBD2,CASSSLAGEYNEQFF,TGTGCCAGCAGTAGTCTAGCGGGAGAGTACAATGAGCAGTTCTTC
NA,TRBV10-3,TRBJ2-7,NA,CAISAGSHLGEQYF,TGTGCCATCAGTGCGGGGTCCCATCTGGGGGAGCAGTACTTC
NA,TRBV27,TRBJ2-7,TRBD2,CAGGVDEQYF,TGTGCCGGGGGGGTCGACGAGCAGTACTTC
NA,TRBV9,TRBJ2-7,TRBD2,CASSVDGTRGEQYF,TGTGCCAGCAGCGTAGATGGGACTAGGGGAGAGCAGTACTTC
NA,TRBV7-9,TRBJ2-7,NA,CASSLDGGHYEQYF,TGTGCCAGCAGCTTGGACGGAGGGCACTACGAGCAGTACTTC
NA,TRBV7-8,TRBJ2-7,NA,CASSLTYEQYF,TGTGCCAGCAGCTTAACGTACGAGCAGTACTTC
NA,TRBV4-3,TRBJ2-7,NA,CASSLNRDIYEQYF,TGCGCCAGCAGCCTCAACCGGGACATCTACGAGCAGTACTTC
once,TRBV7-2,TRBJ2-5,NA,CASSPQVGNQETQYF,TGTGCCAGCAGCCCCCAGGTTGGGAACCAAGAGACCCAGTACTTC
NA,TRBV10-1,TRBJ2-2,TRBD1,CASSARTGTSGELFF,TGCGCCAGCAGTGCCCGGACAGGGACGTCGGGGGAGCTGTTTTTT
NA,TRBV28,TRBJ1-2,NA,CASSGQHYGYTF,TGTGCCAGCAGTGGACAGCACTATGGCTACACCTTC
NA,TRBV7-2,TRBJ2-2,NA,CASSSGLILGELFF,TGTGCCAGCAGCTCGGGACTGATTTTGGGGGAGCTGTTTTTT
NA,TRBV7-9,TRBJ2-5,TRBD2,CASSLLAGGETQYF,TGTGCCAGCAGCTTACTAGCGGGAGGTGAGACCCAGTACTTC
NA,TRBV5-6,TRBJ2-7,TRBD1,CASSYRTGDYEQYF,TGTGCCAGCAGCTACCGGACAGGTGATTACGAGCAGTACTTC
NA,TRBV19,TRBJ2-3,TRBD1,CASSSMGQGKDTQYF,TGTGCCAGTAGTAGTATGGGACAGGGGAAAGATACGCAGTATTTT
NA,TRBV2,TRBJ2-5,NA,CASSEWGEETQYF,TGTGCCAGCAGTGAATGGGGGGAAGAGACCCAGTACTTC
NA,TRBV30,TRBJ2-1,NA,CAWSVNIDEQFF,TGTGCCTGGAGTGTAAACATCGATGAGCAGTTCTTC
NA,TRBV19,TRBJ2-2,NA,CASSIRETGELFF,TGTGCCAGTAGTATTCGGGAGACCGGGGAGCTGTTTTTT
NA,TRBV27,TRBJ1-4,NA,CASSLWSNEKLFF,TGTGCCAGCAGTTTATGGAGTAATGAAAAACTGTTTTTT
NA,TRBV12-5,TRBJ1-2,TRBD1,CARAPGQGAGGYTF,TGTGCTAGGGCCCCGGGACAGGGGGCAGGTGGCTACACCTTC
NA,TRBV5-1,TRBJ2-3,NA,CASRTGGNTDTQYF,TGCGCCAGCCGCACCGGGGGAAACACAGATACGCAGTATTTT
NA,TRBV7-8,TRBJ2-1,NA,CASSLAGVINEQFF,TGTGCCAGCAGCTTAGCAGGGGTCATAAATGAGCAGTTCTTC
NA,TRBV2,TRBJ2-7,TRBD2,CASRPGLAGPYEQYF,TGTGCCAGCAGACCCGGACTAGCGGGTCCCTACGAGCAGTACTTC
NA,TRBV28,TRBJ2-1,TRBD2,CASSSQGSGINNEQFF,TGTGCCAGCAGTTCCCAGGGTAGCGGGATCAACAATGAGCAGTTCTTC
NA,TRBV28,TRBJ2-7,NA,CASSSSSPSHEQYF,TGTGCCAGCTCCAGTAGCAGTCCCAGCCACGAGCAGTACTTC